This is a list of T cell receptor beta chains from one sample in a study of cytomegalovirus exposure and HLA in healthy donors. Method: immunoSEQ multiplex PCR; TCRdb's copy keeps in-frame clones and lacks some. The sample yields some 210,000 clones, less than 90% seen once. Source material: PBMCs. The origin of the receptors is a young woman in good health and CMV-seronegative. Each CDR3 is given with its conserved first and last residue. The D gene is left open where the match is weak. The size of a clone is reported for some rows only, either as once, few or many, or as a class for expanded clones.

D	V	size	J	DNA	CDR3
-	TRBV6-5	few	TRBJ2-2	TGTGCCAGCAGTGGGATAAACACCGGGGAGCTGTTTTTT	CASSGINTGELFF
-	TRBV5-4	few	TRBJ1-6	TGTGCCAGCAGCCTGGACAGTCACAATTCACCCCTCCACTTT	CASSLDSHNSPLHF
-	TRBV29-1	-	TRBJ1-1	TGCAGCGTTCTGGACGGCATGAACACTGAAGCTTTCTTT	CSVLDGMNTEAFF
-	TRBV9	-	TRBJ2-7	TGTGCCAGCAGCGTAGGTGGGCAGGGGATCTACGAGCAGTACTTC	CASSVGGQGIYEQYF
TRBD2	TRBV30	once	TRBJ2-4	TGTGCCTGGAGTCTGGCGGGAGATGTTGCCAAAAACATTCAGTACTTC	CAWSLAGDVAKNIQYF
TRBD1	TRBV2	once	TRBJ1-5	TGTGCCAGCAGTCCACCGGGACAGCGCAATCAGCCCCAGCATTTT	CASSPPGQRNQPQHF
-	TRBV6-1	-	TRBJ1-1	TGTGCCAGCAGTGAAGCCCCGGGACCGAGGGCGCGGACTGAAGCTTTCTTT	CASSEAPGPRARTEAFF
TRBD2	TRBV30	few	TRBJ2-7	TGTGCCTGGAGAAGGACTAGCGGGACCTACGAGCAGTACTTC	CAWRRTSGTYEQYF
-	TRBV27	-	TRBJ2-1	TGTGCCAGCAGCTCGGGGTTCTACAATGAGCAGTTCTTC	CASSSGFYNEQFF
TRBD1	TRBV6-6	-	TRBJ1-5	TGTGCCAGCAGTTACTCGGACAGGGTGAATCAGCCCCAGCATTTT	CASSYSDRVNQPQHF
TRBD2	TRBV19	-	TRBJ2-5	TGTGCCAGTAGTACCATTAGCGGGGCGGCCCAGTACTTC	CASSTISGAAQYF
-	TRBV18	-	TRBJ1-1	TGTGCCAGCTCACCTGACGTAAACACTGAAGCTTTCTTT	CASSPDVNTEAFF
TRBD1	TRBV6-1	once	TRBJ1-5	TGTGCCAGCAGTCCGACGCAGGGGGGTCAGCCCCAGCATTTT	CASSPTQGGQPQHF
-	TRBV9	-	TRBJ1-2	TGTGCCAGCAGCGGGTCGAATGGCTACACCTTC	CASSGSNGYTF
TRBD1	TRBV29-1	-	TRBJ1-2	TGCAGCGTTGAAGGGTCCACAGGGGGACGGAAAGGCTACACCTTC	CSVEGSTGGRKGYTF
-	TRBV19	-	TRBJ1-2	TGTGCCAGTAGTACGACCCGATGGACGTTGCGGGAAGGCTACACCTTC	CASSTTRWTLREGYTF
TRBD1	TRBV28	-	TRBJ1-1	TGTGCCAGCAGTTTACTTACCTACGAGTTGGGGGACAGGGGTCGGAACACTGAAGCTTTCTTT	CASSLLTYELGDRGRNTEAFF
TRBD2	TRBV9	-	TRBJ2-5	TGTGCCAGCAGCGTAGGGCTAGCGGGACGGCAAGAGACCCAGTACTTC	CASSVGLAGRQETQYF
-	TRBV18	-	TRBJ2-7	TGTGCCAGCTCACCGCCCGGGTCCACCTACGAGCAGTACTTC	CASSPPGSTYEQYF
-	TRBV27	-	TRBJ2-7	TGTGCCAGCAGTGTCAGGGGGCGGCTAGCGGGTACCTCCTACGAGCAGTACTTC	CASSVRGRLAGTSYEQYF
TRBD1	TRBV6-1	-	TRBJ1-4	TGTGCCAGCAGAGAGGACAGGACCGAAGGAAAACTGTTTTTT	CASREDRTEGKLFF
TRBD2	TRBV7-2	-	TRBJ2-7	TGTGCCAGCAGCCCTGGGACTAGCGGTCCCTACGAGCAGTACTTC	CASSPGTSGPYEQYF
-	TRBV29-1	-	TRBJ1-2	TGCAGCGTTGAAGAGGGCGGAAACTATGGCTACACCTTC	CSVEEGGNYGYTF
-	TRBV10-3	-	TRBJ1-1	TGTGCCATCAGTGGGGGTCAAATGAACACTGAAGCTTTCTTT	CAISGGQMNTEAFF
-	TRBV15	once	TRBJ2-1	TGTGCCACCAGCGAGGGGAGATACAATGAGCAGTTCTTC	CATSEGRYNEQFF
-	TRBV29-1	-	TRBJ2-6	TGCAGCGTTGAAGGCACCTCTGGGGCCAACGTCCTGACTTTC	CSVEGTSGANVLTF
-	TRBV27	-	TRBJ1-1	TGTGCCAGCAGTCTTAGGGGTCGGGTGGGGGACACTGAAGCTTTCTTT	CASSLRGRVGDTEAFF
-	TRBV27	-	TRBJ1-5	TGTGCCAGCAGTTTAGCGGGAACCAATCAGCCCCAGCATTTT	CASSLAGTNQPQHF
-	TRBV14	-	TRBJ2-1	TGTGCCAGCAGCCAAGACCGAGGGGGCAATGAGCAGTTCTTC	CASSQDRGGNEQFF
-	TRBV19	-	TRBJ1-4	TGTGCCAGTAGTATGTCGGGGAGGGGTGAAAAACTGTTTTTT	CASSMSGRGEKLFF
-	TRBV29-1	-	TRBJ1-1	TGCAGCGTTGCCGGGACCCTAAGAGGCACTGAAGCTTTCTTT	CSVAGTLRGTEAFF
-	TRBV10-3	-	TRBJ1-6	TGTGCCATCAGTGAAAACAGTGTTCGGGATTCACCCCTCCACTTT	CAISENSVRDSPLHF
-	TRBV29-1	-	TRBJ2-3	TGCAGCGTTGCCGTACGTCAACAAGATACGCAGTATTTT	CSVAVRQQDTQYF
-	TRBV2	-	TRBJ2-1	TGTGCCAGCAGTGGGACGGGACTGGAGTACAATGAGCAGTTCTTC	CASSGTGLEYNEQFF
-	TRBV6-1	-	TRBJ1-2	TGTGCCAGCAGTGAAATCACGACAGGAAACTATGGCTACACCTTC	CASSEITTGNYGYTF
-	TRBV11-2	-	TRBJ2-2	TGTGCCAGCAGCCCGACAAACGCGAACACCGGGGAGCTGTTTTTT	CASSPTNANTGELFF
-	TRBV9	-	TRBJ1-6	TGTGCCAGCAGCGCAACGAATACACAGGGCTCCTATAATTCACCCCTCCACTTT	CASSATNTQGSYNSPLHF
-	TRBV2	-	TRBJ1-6	TGTGCCAGCACTCAAGGGCAGAACTATAATTCACCCCTCCACTTT	CASTQGQNYNSPLHF
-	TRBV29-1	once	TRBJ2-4	TGCAGCGTCCGGGACACGCAGGCGAACATTCAGTACTTC	CSVRDTQANIQYF
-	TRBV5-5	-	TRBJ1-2	TGTGCCAGCAGCTTGGCCGGGACACCTAACTATGGCTACACCTTC	CASSLAGTPNYGYTF
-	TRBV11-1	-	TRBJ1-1	TGTGCCAGCAGCATTGGGATTTTGAACACTGAAGCTTTCTTT	CASSIGILNTEAFF
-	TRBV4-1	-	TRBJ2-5	TGCGCCAGCAGCCTCGGAGGCCCTAGCGGAGGGGGCGAGACCCAGTACTTC	CASSLGGPSGGGETQYF
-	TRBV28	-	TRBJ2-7	TGTGCCAGCAGTTTCCGAGGGGCTACTTCTTCCTACGAGCAGTACTTC	CASSFRGATSSYEQYF
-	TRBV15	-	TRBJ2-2	TGTGCCACCAGCCCGCTCTCAAGCACCGGGGAGCTGTTTTTT	CATSPLSSTGELFF
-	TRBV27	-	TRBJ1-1	TGTGCCAGCAGTTTATATACCCCGGGACTGCCAACTGAAGCTTTCTTT	CASSLYTPGLPTEAFF
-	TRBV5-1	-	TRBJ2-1	TGCGCCAGCAGTTCGAACGGCGACTGGCAGCAGTTCTTC	CASSSNGDWQQFF
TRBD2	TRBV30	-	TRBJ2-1	TGTGCCTGGAGCGGGGGGGCCCATGAGCAGTTCTTC	CAWSGGAHEQFF
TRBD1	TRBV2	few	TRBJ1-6	TGTGCCAGCAGTGAAGTTCAACCGGGACAGAATTCACCCCTCCACTTT	CASSEVQPGQNSPLHF
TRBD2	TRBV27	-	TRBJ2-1	TGTGCCAGCAGTCCGCTAGCGGGGAACTACAATGAGCAGTTCTTC	CASSPLAGNYNEQFF
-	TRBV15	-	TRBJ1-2	TGTGCCACCAGCTCACCGACAGACCTTGCTAACTATGGCTACACCTTC	CATSSPTDLANYGYTF
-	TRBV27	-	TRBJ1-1	TGTGCCAGCAGTTTTCAGGGTGGGGGGTCCTTCATGAACACTGAAGCTTTCTTT	CASSFQGGGSFMNTEAFF
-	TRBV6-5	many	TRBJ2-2	TGTGCCAGCAGCCATGGACAAGCTAACACCGGGGAGCTGTTTTTT	CASSHGQANTGELFF
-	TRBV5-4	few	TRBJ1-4	TGTGCCAGCAGCTTGCAGGCAACTAATGAAAAACTGTTTTTT	CASSLQATNEKLFF
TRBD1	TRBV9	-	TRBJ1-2	TGTGCCAGCAGCGTAGGTGACAGGGGGCCTGGCTACACCTTC	CASSVGDRGPGYTF
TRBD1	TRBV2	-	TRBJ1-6	TGTGCCAGCAGTGCCCGGGGGCAGGGGGATTCACCCCTCCACTTT	CASSARGQGDSPLHF
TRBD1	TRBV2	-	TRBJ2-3	TGTGCCAGCAGTGACCCGGGACAGGGTGTGGTCACAGATACGCAGTATTTT	CASSDPGQGVVTDTQYF
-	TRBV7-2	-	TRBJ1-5	TGTGCCAGCAGCTTTGCCCCCGTTAGCAATCAGCCCCAGCATTTT	CASSFAPVSNQPQHF
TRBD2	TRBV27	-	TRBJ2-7	TGTGCCAGCAGTCTCATTAGCGGGGGGACCTACGAGCAGTACTTC	CASSLISGGTYEQYF
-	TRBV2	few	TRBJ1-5	TGTGCCAGCACGCTCGAATCGGATCAGCCCCAGCATTTT	CASTLESDQPQHF